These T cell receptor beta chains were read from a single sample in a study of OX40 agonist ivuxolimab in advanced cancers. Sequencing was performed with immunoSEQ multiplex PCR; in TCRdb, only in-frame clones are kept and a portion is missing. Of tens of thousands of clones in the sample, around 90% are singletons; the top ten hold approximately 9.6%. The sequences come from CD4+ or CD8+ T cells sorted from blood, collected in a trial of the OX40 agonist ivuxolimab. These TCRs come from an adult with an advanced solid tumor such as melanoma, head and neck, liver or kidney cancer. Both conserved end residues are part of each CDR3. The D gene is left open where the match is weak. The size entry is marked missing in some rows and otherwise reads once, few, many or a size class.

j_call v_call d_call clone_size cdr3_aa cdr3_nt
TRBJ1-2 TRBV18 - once CASSPRASTWYGYTF TGTGCCAGCTCACCCCGGGCCTCGACATGGTATGGCTACACCTTC
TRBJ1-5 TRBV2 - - CASSPESGNQPQHF TGTGCCAGCAGTCCGGAGTCGGGCAATCAGCCCCAGCATTTT
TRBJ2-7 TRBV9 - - CASSVGTADYEQYF TGTGCCAGCAGCGTAGGCACAGCAGACTACGAGCAGTACTTC
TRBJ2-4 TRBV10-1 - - CASSEGPDQNIQYF TGCGCCAGCAGTGAAGGACCTGACCAAAACATTCAGTACTTC
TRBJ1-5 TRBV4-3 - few CASSQDYGVAVQPQHF TGCGCCAGCAGCCAAGATTACGGGGTCGCGGTCCAGCCCCAGCATTTT
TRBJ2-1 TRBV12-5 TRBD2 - CASSRETDSGSSYNEQFF TGTGCTAGCAGCCGGGAGACGGATAGCGGGAGCTCCTACAATGAGCAGTTCTTC
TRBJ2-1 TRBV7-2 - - CASSLVTGVEIYNEQFF TGTGCCAGCAGCTTAGTGACGGGCGTCGAGATCTACAATGAGCAGTTCTTC
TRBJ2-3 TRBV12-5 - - CASGLEGSGDTQYF TGTGCTAGTGGTTTGGAAGGCAGTGGGGATACGCAGTATTTT
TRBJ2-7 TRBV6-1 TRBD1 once CASSRTGDEQYF TGTGCCAGCAGTAGGACAGGGGACGAGCAGTACTTC
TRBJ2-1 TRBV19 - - CASSRPPEDNEQFF TGTGCCAGTAGTCGGCCACCTGAGGACAATGAGCAGTTCTTC
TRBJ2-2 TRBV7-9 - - CASSFISGQPFSNTGELFF TGTGCCAGCAGCTTTATATCAGGACAGCCATTTTCGAACACCGGGGAGCTGTTTTTT
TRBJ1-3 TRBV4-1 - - CASSQRQTTSSGNTIYF TGCGCCAGCAGCCAAAGGCAGACAACCAGCTCTGGAAACACCATATATTTT
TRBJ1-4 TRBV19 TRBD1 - CATKFPGRGTGEEKLFF TGTGCCACCAAGTTTCCCGGACGTGGGACAGGGGAGGAGAAACTGTTTTTT
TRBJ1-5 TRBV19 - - CASSMRQVGNQPQHF TGTGCCAGTAGTATGCGGCAGGTCGGTAATCAGCCCCAGCATTTT
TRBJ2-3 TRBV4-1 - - CASRVRAISTDTQYF TGCGCCAGCAGAGTTCGGGCCATTAGCACAGATACGCAGTATTTT
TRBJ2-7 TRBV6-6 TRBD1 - CASSGDRGYAYEQYF TGTGCCAGCAGTGGAGACAGGGGATACGCCTACGAGCAGTACTTC
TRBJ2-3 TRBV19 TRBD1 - CASRPGGRTDTQYF TGTGCCAGTAGACCAGGGGGCAGGACAGATACGCAGTATTTT
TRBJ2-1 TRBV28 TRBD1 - CATRQGARGEQFF TGTGCCACCCGACAGGGGGCAAGAGGTGAGCAGTTCTTC
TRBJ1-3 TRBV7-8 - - CASSPGTSGNTIYF TGTGCCAGCAGCCCCGGTACCTCTGGAAACACCATATATTTT
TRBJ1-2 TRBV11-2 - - CASSPDPGNYGYTF TGTGCCAGCAGCCCTGACCCTGGGAACTATGGCTACACCTTC
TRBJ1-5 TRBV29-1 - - CSVEFGRGQPQHF TGCAGCGTTGAATTTGGGCGAGGTCAGCCCCAGCATTTT
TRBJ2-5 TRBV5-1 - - CASSLAATGLQETQYF TGCGCCAGCAGCTTGGCCGCCACGGGGCTCCAAGAGACCCAGTACTTC
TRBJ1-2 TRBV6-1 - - CASSGGSYYGYTF TGTGCCAGCAGTGGGGGCTCCTACTATGGCTACACCTTC
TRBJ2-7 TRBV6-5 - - CASSQGTPYEQYF TGTGCCAGCAGCCAAGGGACACCCTACGAGCAGTACTTC
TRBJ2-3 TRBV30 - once CAWSVLYPGTSTDTQYF TGTGCCTGGAGTGTACTCTACCCTGGAACTAGCACAGATACGCAGTATTTT
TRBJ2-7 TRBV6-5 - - CASRGNGRSEQYF TGTGCCAGCAGAGGGAATGGACGGTCTGAGCAGTACTTC
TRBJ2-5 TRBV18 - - CASSSGFEETQYF TGTGCCAGCTCATCAGGGTTCGAAGAGACCCAGTACTTC
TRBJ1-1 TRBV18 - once CASSSAFQVPEAFF TGTGCCAGCTCGTCAGCGTTTCAAGTCCCTGAAGCTTTCTTT
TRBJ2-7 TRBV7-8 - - CASSLDGGASYEQYF TGTGCCAGCAGCTTAGATGGCGGGGCCTCCTACGAGCAGTACTTC
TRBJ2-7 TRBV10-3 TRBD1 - CAISDPTDRAEQYF TGTGCCATCAGTGACCCTACAGACAGGGCCGAGCAGTACTTC
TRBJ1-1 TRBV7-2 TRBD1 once CASRRQGNTEAFF TGTGCCAGCAGGAGACAGGGGAACACTGAAGCTTTCTTT
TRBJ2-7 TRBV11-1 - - CASSLLADTLYEQYF TGTGCCAGCAGCTTACTAGCCGACACCCTCTACGAGCAGTACTTC
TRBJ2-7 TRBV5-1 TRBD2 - CASSLGLAETYEQYF TGCGCCAGCAGCTTGGGGCTAGCGGAAACCTACGAGCAGTACTTC
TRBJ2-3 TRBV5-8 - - CASSLWGSSTDTQYF TGTGCCAGCAGCCTATGGGGCAGCAGCACAGATACGCAGTATTTT
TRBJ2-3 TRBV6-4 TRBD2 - CASSDSIAGGPDTQYF TGTGCCAGCAGTGACTCGATCGCGGGAGGGCCGGATACGCAGTATTTT
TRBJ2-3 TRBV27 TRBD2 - CASRWIAGNTDTQYF TGTGCCAGCAGGTGGATAGCGGGGAACACAGATACGCAGTATTTT
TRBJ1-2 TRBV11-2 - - CASSLSGFYGYTF TGTGCCAGCAGCTTATCGGGTTTCTATGGCTACACCTTC
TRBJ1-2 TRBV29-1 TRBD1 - CSKTGGVNYGYTF TGCAGCAAAACAGGGGGTGTGAACTATGGCTACACCTTC
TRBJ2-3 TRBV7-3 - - CASSLRAGSTDTQYF TGTGCCAGCAGCTTAAGGGCGGGAAGCACAGATACGCAGTATTTT
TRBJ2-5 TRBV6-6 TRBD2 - CASNILTGGTQETQYF TGTGCCAGCAATATTCTCACGGGGGGTACCCAAGAGACCCAGTACTTC
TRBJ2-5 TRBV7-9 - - CASSGTIFQETQYF TGTGCCAGCAGCGGCACCATATTCCAAGAGACCCAGTACTTC
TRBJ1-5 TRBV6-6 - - CASGYQPQHF TGTGCCAGCGGGTATCAGCCCCAGCATTTT
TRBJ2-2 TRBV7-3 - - CASSKNGNTGELFF TGTGCCAGCAGCAAAAACGGGAACACCGGGGAGCTGTTTTTT